The subject of this entry is one TCR beta chain. Its specificity is not known. This entry comes from a study of long-term antiretroviral therapy in people with HIV. Study overall: It was about a decade after the earliest samples that the 2015 immediate-ART recommendation appeared. Study-level findings and limits: Although diversity increased after ART, it remained lower than in transplant donor controls. The study found narrower CDR3 length ranges in HIV repertoires than in controls.

V was pared by 3 bases and J by 1 base, with 2 bases of the junction left unmatched. Germline CDR1 reads SQVTM; CDR2 reads ANQGSEA. The CDR3 is 14 residues long. Runs used v3.0 of the immunoSEQ assay and were done at survey level. Produced via immunoSEQ multiplex PCR; TCRdb's table is partial and in-frame only. This table has just over 15,000 clones, about four fifths appearing once. The chain combines TRBV29-1 with TRBJ2-3, with TRBD1 identical over 9 bases. Sequencing used unsorted PBMCs, obtained just before starting antiretroviral therapy. The sequence was collected from a man aged 40-49 years with HIV. The DNA of the CDR3 is TGCAGCGTTGATACAGGGGGCCGCACAGATACGCAGTATTTT. Its protein is CSVDTGGRTDTQYF.